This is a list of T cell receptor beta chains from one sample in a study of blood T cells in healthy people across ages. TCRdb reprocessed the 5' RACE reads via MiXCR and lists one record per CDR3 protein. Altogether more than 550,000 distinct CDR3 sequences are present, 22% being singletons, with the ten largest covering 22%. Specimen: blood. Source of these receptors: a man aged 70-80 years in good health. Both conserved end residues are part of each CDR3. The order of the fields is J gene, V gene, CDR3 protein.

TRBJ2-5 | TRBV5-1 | CASSPGTDGEQYF
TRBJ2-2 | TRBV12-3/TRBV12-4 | CASSLRATSITGELFF
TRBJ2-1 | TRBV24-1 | CATSDPGRQHNEQFF
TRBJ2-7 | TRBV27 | CASSLWQGVYEQYF
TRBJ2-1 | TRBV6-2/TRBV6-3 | CASFLGVGNEQFF
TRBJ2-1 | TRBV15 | CATGAGVSYNEQFF
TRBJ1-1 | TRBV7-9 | CASEETEAFF
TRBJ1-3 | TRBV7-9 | CASSLDPDLSGNTIYF
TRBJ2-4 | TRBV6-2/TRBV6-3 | CASGTTRAGNIQYF
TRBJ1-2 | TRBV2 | CASGQGGLYGYTF
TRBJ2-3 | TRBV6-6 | CASSYLASTDTQYF
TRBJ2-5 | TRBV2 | CASSEVGRGETQYF
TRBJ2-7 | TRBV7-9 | CASSLVDMSYEQYF
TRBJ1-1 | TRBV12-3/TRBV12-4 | CASSRLPSTEMNTEAFF
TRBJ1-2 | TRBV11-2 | CASSLDRDDWEGYTF
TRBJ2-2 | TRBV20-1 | CSAANPGRDTGELFF
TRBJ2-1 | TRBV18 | CASSPESLRNEQFF
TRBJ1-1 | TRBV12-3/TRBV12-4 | CASSKYRGADTEAFF
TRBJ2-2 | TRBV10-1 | CASSESGRGLNTGELFF
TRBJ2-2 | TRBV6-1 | CASSTRTGWESNTGELFF
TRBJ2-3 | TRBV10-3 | CTISERASSGTDTQYF
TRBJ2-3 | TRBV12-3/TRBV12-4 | CASSLYAKSTDTQYF
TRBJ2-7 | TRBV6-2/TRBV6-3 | CASSYILAPRSYEQYF
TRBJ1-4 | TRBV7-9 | CASSSRQGNPKVLF